What follows describes a single T cell receptor beta chain. Assay used: immunoSEQ multiplex PCR; TCRdb lists only in-frame clones, some missing. Among 140,000 to 150,000 clones listed, over 85% were seen once. The sample comes from a study of T cell responses to AZD1222 COVID-19 vaccine. CDR3 length equals 13 residues. V lost 2 bases to trimming and J lost 4 bases, with 3 bases between them. Germline lookup yields CDR1 KGHSH and CDR2 LQKENI. Sequenced material: peripheral blood, taken 28 days after the second AZD1222 dose. This chain uses TRBV18 with TRBJ2-6; no clear D gene. The sequence derives from an adult who received the AZD1222 COVID-19 vaccine. The CDR3 spells CASSPGGANVLTF. CDR3 in DNA: TGTGCCAGCTCACCAGGCGGGGCCAACGTCCTGACTTTC.